This T cell receptor beta chain came from a study of T cell repertoires in cytomegalovirus infection. Study in general: Public TCR beta signatures were indicative of both CMV infection and a matching HLA type. Study conclusions and caveats: Clonotype analysis showed dominance of the ex vivo response by HLA-C-restricted CMV-specific TCR beta clonotypes. Identification of carriers of CMV plus the relevant HLA was achieved through cumulative public TCR beta family frequency.

One entry per CDR3 protein results from TCRdb running MiXCR on the reads. The data show some 270,000 distinct CDR3 sequences, under 25% seen once. This clonotype was seen a few times. The antigen remains undetermined. Germline V gives CDR1 DFQATT, CDR2 SNEGSKA (reference sequence). The CDR3 runs to 14 residues. Trimming cost V 6 bases and J 4 bases, with 18 bases left between them. The rearrangement links TRBV20-1 to TRBJ1-2; D is perhaps TRBD1 (6 bases). The sequence derives from a human donor in good health (CMV status not recorded). Some clones in this sample may be carry-over from other donors' samples. Sequencing was performed on cultured PBMCs, taken from culture after CMV antigen stimulation. As DNA, the CDR3 is TGCAGTGCGGAGATGGGGGGGCATGGCTATGGCTACACCTTC. This translates into CSAEMGGHGYGYTF.